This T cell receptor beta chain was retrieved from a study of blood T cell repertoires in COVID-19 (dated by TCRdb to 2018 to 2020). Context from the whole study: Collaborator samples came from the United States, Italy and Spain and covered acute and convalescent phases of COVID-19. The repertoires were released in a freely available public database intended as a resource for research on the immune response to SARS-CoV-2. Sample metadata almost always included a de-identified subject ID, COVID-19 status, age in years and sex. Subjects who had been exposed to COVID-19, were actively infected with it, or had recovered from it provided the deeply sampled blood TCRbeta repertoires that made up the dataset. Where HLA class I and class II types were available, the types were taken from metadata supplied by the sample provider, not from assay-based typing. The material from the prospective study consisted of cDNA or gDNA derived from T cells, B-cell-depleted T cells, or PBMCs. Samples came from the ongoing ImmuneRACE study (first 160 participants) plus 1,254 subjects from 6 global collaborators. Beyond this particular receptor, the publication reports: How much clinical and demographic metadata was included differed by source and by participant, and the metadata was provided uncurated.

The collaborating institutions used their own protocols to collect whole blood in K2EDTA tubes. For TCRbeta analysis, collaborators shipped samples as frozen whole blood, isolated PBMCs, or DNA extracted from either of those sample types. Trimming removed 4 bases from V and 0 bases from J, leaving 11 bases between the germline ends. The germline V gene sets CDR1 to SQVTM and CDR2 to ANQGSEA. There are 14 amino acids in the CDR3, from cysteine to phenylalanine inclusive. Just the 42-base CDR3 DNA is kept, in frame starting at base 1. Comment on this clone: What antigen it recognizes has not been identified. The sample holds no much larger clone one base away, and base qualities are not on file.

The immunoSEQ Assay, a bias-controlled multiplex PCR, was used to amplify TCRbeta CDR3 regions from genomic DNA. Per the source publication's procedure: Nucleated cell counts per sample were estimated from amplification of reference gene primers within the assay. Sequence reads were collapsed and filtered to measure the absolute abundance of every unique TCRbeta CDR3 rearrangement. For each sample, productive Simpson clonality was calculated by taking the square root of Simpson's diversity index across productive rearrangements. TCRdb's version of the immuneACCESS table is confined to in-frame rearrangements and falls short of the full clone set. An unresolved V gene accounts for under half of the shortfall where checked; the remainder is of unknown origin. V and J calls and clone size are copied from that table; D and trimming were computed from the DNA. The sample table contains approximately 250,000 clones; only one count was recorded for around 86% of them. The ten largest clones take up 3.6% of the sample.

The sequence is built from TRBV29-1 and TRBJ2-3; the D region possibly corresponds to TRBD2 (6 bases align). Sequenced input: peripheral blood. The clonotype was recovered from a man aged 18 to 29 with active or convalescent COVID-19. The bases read TGCAGCGTTGTCCCGACTAGAAGCACAGATACGCAGTATTTT. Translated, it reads CSVVPTRSTDTQYF.